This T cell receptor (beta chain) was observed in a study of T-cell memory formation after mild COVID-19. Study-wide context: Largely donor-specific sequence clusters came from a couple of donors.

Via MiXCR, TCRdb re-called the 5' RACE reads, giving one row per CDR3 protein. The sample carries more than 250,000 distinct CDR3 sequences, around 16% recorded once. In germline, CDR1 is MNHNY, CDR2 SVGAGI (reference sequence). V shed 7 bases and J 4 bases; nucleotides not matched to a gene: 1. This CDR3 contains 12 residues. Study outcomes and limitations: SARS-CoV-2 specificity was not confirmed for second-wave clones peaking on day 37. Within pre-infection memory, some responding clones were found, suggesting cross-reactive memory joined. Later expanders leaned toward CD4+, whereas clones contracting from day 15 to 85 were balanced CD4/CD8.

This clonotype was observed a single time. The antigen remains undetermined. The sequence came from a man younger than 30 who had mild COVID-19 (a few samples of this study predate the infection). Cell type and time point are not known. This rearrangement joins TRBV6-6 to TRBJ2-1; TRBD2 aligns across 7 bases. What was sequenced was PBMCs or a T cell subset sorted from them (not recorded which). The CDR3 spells CASMGGYNEQFF. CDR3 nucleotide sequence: TGTGCCAGCATGGGGGGGTACAATGAGCAGTTCTTC.